Listed here is a single T cell receptor beta chain. What it binds is unknown. This sample was included in a study of post-analysis software for immune sequencing data. The CDR3 is made up of 13 amino acids. The germline V gene has CDR1 SQVTM and CDR2 ANQGSEA. Trimming shortened V by 7 bases and J by 2 bases, and 12 bases separated the two germline ends. Study-wide points: There were roughly 5 TRBV segments more frequent in patients than controls, and TRBV5-6, TRBV5-1 and TRBV20-1 were among them. Multiple sclerosis patients showed significantly lower normalized Chao1 diversity than controls did.

Every TCR beta cDNA library bore unique molecular identifiers. TCRdb processed the PCR reads anew with MiXCR; each CDR3 protein has one entry. The table shows 350,000 to 450,000 distinct CDR3 sequences, with roughly 38% occurring only once. This clonotype was obtained from a girl aged 2-10 years with multiple sclerosis. The sample taken for sequencing was blood. The chain has TRBV29-1 and TRBJ2-4; D is ambiguous. CDR3 DNA: TGCAGCGCAGACTCTCCGACCAAAAACATTCAGTACTTC. Translation gives CSADSPTKNIQYF.